This TCR beta chain stems from a study of T cell repertoires in cytomegalovirus infection. Overall study context: Public signatures in TCR beta pointed to CMV infection and matching HLA type. Regarding the study as a whole: There were HLA-C-restricted CMV-specific TCR beta clonotypes dominating the ex vivo response. Public TCR beta family frequency separated CMV-and-HLA carriers, including in an independent cohort.

From germline, CDR1 is SGHTA and CDR2 FQGTGA. CDR3 length equals 14 residues. Trimming removed 5 bases at V and 6 bases at J, with 14 bases between. In the case of this clonotype: Its specificity is not known.

TCRdb ran MiXCR on the reads and lists one entry per CDR3 protein. The sample yields a few hundred thousand distinct CDR3 sequences, about 17% seen once. The TCR originated in a human donor in good health (CMV status not recorded). Some clones in this sample may be carry-over from other donors' samples. The rearrangement links TRBV7-3 to TRBJ2-1; possibly TRBD1 for D (6 bases). The sequencing input was PBMCs. The CDR3 here is CASSLGAGSNEQFF. Written as DNA, the CDR3 is TGTGCCAGCAGCCTGGGGGCAGGGTCCAATGAGCAGTTCTTC.